This TCR beta chain appears in the sequencing data of a study of blood T cells in healthy people across ages. Study-wide points: Higher naive T cell percentage went strongly together with higher TCR beta diversity.

The CDR3 contains 14 residues. Germline V gene lookup returns CDR1 KGHDR and CDR2 SFDVKD. V trimming: 4 bases; J trimming: 5 bases; junction bases outside the gene matches: 4. Primers used in a second PCR of about 6 to 11 cycles were a sample-barcoded 5' primer and a J-beta primer mix. TCRdb passed the 5' RACE reads through MiXCR, listing each CDR3 protein once. The sample lists around 1,800,000 distinct CDR3 sequences; roughly two fifths were seen once. This clonotype was detected only a few times. Antigen specificity is unknown. This TCR was sampled from a human donor in good health. The sequencing input was blood. The chain combines TRBV24-1 with TRBJ2-1, with 7 bases matching TRBD2. The CDR3 DNA reads TGTGCCACCAGTGAGAGCGGGGCAAACAATGAGCAGTTCTTC. Translating gives CATSESGANNEQFF.